These 6 T cell receptor beta chains originate from one sample sequenced in a study of cytomegalovirus exposure and HLA in healthy donors. Both 60 Vbeta primers and 13 Jbeta primers went into the PCR. Sequenced by immunoSEQ multiplex PCR; TCRdb stores in-frame clones only, minus some. Of about 130,000 clones listed, around 80% were seen once; the top ten hold 6.5%. What was sequenced was PBMCs. The origin of the receptors is a man aged 35 to 55 in good health and CMV-seropositive.

The rearrangement uses TRBV5-1 and TRBJ2-1; 7 nucleotides align to TRBD2. Germline CDR1 reads SGHRS; CDR2 reads YFSETQ. CDR3 length: 13 residues. J gave up 6 bases and V 7 bases, and 7 bases lay outside the gene matches. CDR3 bases: TGCGCCAGCGCGGGAGTACCAGGCAATGAGCAGTTCTTC. Its protein is CASAGVPGNEQFF.

The chain joins TRBV5-1 to TRBJ2-2; TRBD1 might be the D (6 bases). Trimming took 6 bases from V and 4 from J, leaving 16 bases between them. CDR1 is SGHRS, CDR2 YFSETQ, per germline. The CDR3 is made up of 15 amino acids. Here the CDR3 reads CASTAGTPITGELFF. For the CDR3, the DNA is TGCGCCAGCACCGCCGGGACACCAATCACCGGGGAGCTGTTTTTT.

V gene TRBV7-8 combines with J gene TRBJ1-2; perhaps TRBD1 as D (6 bases). The CDR3 has 13 residues. V was shortened by 4 bases and J by 7 bases, with 13 bases between the two germline ends. The germline V gene has CDR1 SGHVS and CDR2 FQNEAQ. The CDR3 region has the DNA TGTGCCAGCAGCTCTACAGGGTGGGGTGGCTACACCTTC. This sequence encodes CASSSTGWGGYTF.

This sequence joins TRBV7-8 and TRBJ1-3; possibly TRBD1 for D (6 bases). From germline, CDR1 is SGHVS and CDR2 FQNEAQ. The CDR3 length is 15 residues. Trimming pared 5 bases from V and 4 bases from J, leaving 15 bases between. The CDR3 loop reads CASSLMATGGNTIYF. The CDR3 DNA is TGTGCCAGCAGCCTAATGGCGACAGGAGGAAACACCATATATTTT.

This sequence joins TRBV7-3 and TRBJ2-5; TRBD2 matches 7 bases. The CDR3 is made up of 16 amino acids. The germline V gene encodes CDR1 SGHTA and CDR2 FQGTGA. The ends lost 5 bases at V and 1 base at J; junction bases unmatched: 10. The CDR3 spells CASSHRRAGPQETQYF. The CDR3 DNA is TGTGCCAGCAGCCACCGACGAGCGGGACCCCAAGAGACCCAGTACTTC.

The gene calls are TRBV2 and TRBJ1-2; 9 positions agree with TRBD1. Unmatched junction bases numbered 6, after V lost 8 bases and J lost 8 bases. CDR1 is SNHLY and CDR2 is FYNNEI in the germline V gene. The CDR3 contains 12 residues. The CDR3 region is CASGQGMRGYTF. CDR3 in DNA: TGTGCCAGCGGACAGGGGATGAGAGGCTACACCTTC. Complete variable domain (other parts from reference TRBV2 and TRBJ1-2): EPEVTQTPSHQVTQMGQEVILRCVPISNHLYFYWYRQILGQKVEFLVSFYNNEISEKSEIFDDQFSVERPDGSNFTLKIRSTKLEDSAMYFCASGQGMRGYTFGSGTRLTVV.